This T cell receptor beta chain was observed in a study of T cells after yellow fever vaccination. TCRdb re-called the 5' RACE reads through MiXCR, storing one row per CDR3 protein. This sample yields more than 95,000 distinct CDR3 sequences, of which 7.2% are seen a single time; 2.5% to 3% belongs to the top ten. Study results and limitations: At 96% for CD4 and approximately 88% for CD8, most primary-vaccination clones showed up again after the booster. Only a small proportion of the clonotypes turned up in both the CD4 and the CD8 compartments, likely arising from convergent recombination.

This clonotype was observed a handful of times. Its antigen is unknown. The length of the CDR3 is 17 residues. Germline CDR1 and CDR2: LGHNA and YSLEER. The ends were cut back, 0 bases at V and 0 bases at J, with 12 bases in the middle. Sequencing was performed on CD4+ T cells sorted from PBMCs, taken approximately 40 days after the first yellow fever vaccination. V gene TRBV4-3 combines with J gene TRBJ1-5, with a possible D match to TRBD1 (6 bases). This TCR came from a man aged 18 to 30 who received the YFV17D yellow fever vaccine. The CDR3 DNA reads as TGCGCCAGCAGCCAAGATTGGGCAGGGGCTAGCAATCAGCCCCAGCATTTT. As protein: CASSQDWAGASNQPQHF.